These 21 T cell receptor beta chains originate from one sample sequenced in a study of beta chain features in type 1 diabetes. The whole isolated RNA underwent reverse transcription, so sequencing captured expressed TCRB transcripts. Using immunoSEQ multiplex PCR, the repertoire was profiled, and TCRdb retains in-frame clones only, with some absent. The sample records over 150,000 clones, about 13% being singletons. The sequenced material came from central memory CD4+ T cells from blood. The receptors stem from a woman aged 18-35 years in good health.

This clone turned up a few times. The chain carries TRBV28 and TRBJ2-4; the match to TRBD2 covers 9 bases. CDR1 MDHEN and CDR2 SYDVKM come from the germline V gene. The CDR3 totals 12 residues. The junction had 3 bases not matched to a gene; V was cut back by 9 bases and J by 6 bases. The chain's CDR3 is CASSGSRNIQYF. CDR3 sequence (DNA): TGTGCCAGTAGCGGGAGTAGAAACATTCAGTACTTC.

The chain employs TRBV5-8 and TRBJ2-3; D uncertain. Per germline, CDR1 SGHTS and CDR2 YDEGEE. Trimming shortened V by 2 bases and J by 2 bases, and 9 bases separated the two germline ends. CDR3 length equals 14 residues. CDR3 sequence: CASSFGGNTDTQYF. For the CDR3, the DNA is TGTGCCAGCAGCTTTGGCGGCAACACAGATACGCAGTATTTT.

This clone was observed a handful of times. The V and J genes are TRBV4-1 and TRBJ1-5; 9 positions match TRBD1. With 5 bases clipped from V and 2 bases from J, the junction kept 13 bases outside the gene matches. The CDR3 consists of 18 residues. Germline V lookup: CDR1 MGHRA, CDR2 YSYEKL. CDR3 region: CASSVRDRAVGGNQPQHF. The DNA of the CDR3 is TGCGCCAGCAGCGTCCGGGACAGGGCAGTAGGGGGCAATCAGCCCCAGCATTTT.

This clone occurred a few times. CDR3 residues: CAWSAFTQAQYF. DNA of the CDR3: TGTGCCTGGAGTGCGTTTACCCAGGCGCAGTATTTT. J is TRBJ2-3 and V is TRBV30; the D is unclear. CDR3 length equals 12 residues. V gave up 1 base and J gave up 10 bases, with 12 bases separating them. Germline CDR1 and CDR2: GTSNPN and SVGIG (reference sequence).

This clone was seen a handful of times. The chain employs TRBV7-2 and TRBJ2-7, with 8 positions matching TRBD2. Germline V gene lookup returns CDR1 SGHTA and CDR2 FQGNSA. Trimming at V came to 1 base and at J to 3 bases, leaving 11 bases not matched to a gene. The CDR3 length is 17 residues. This CDR3 is CASSLDPRGSGDYEQYF. The CDR3, as DNA: TGTGCCAGCAGCTTAGATCCCCGAGGTAGCGGGGACTACGAGCAGTACTTC.

This clone was observed a handful of times. V and J are TRBV6-5 and TRBJ2-1; no clear D gene. Germline-derived CDR1 and CDR2 are MNHEY and SVGAGI. The CDR3 spans 12 residues. V lost 2 bases, J lost 10 bases, and 9 bases lay in between. The CDR3 region is CASSYPPGEQFF. The CDR3 DNA reads TGTGCCAGCAGTTACCCCCCAGGCGAGCAGTTCTTC.

The chain links TRBV11-2 to TRBJ2-5; TRBD1 matches at 8 bases. With V trimmed by 3 bases and J by 4 bases, 7 bases remained unmatched. Germline values: CDR1 SGHAT, CDR2 FQNNGV. The CDR3 runs 15 residues. The CDR3: CASSLEDRDAETQYF. CDR3 sequence (DNA): TGTGCCAGCAGCTTGGAGGACAGGGACGCAGAGACCCAGTACTTC.

This clone was counted between two and nine times. The chain is built from TRBV11-3 and TRBJ2-3; 8 nucleotides match TRBD1. This CDR3 comprises 15 residues. J lost 6 bases, V lost 5 bases, and 10 bases had no gene match. Per germline, CDR1 SGHNT and CDR2 YENEEA. CDR3 region: CASSQRTGKVDTQYF. CDR3 nucleotides: TGTGCCAGCAGCCAACGGACAGGGAAAGTTGATACGCAGTATTTT. The whole variable domain, filled in from reference TRBV11-3 and TRBJ2-3, reads EAGVVQSPRYKIIEKKQPVAFWCNPISGHNTLYWYLQNLGQGPELLIRYENEEAVDDSQLPKDRFSAERLKGVDSTLKIQPAELGDSAVYLCASSQRTGKVDTQYFGPGTRLTVL.

The chain uses TRBV6-1 and TRBJ2-1; D unresolved. Germline V lookup: CDR1 MNHNS, CDR2 SASEGT. The ends were cut back, 0 bases at V and 10 bases at J, with 13 bases in the middle. The CDR3 extends over 14 amino acids. The CDR3 DNA sequence: TGTGCCAGCAGTGAAGCCCGTTGGATCGGGGAGCAGTTCTTC. Residues: CASSEARWIGEQFF.

V usage is TRBV9 and J usage is TRBJ1-2, with 7 bases fitting TRBD1. The ends lost 2 bases at V and 5 bases at J; junction bases unmatched: 9. This CDR3 comprises 15 residues. Germline V CDR1 and CDR2: SGDLS, YYNGEE. The CDR3, as DNA: TGTGCCAGCAGCGTTGGGACAGAATCACTTTATGGCTACACCTTC. Encoded protein: CASSVGTESLYGYTF.

V usage is TRBV2 and J usage is TRBJ1-5; TRBD1 might be the D (6 bases). The CDR3 is 14 residues long. The V gene lost 3 bases and the J gene lost 3 bases, with 9 bases spanning the gap. Germline values: CDR1 SNHLY, CDR2 FYNNEI. The CDR3 nucleotides are TGTGCCAGCAGTGACCGGGGGGCCAATCAGCCCCAGCATTTT. Translated: CASSDRGANQPQHF.

There are a few counts of this clone. J is TRBJ2-1 and V is TRBV11-3, with 7 bases that match TRBD2. J lost 4 bases, V lost 5 bases, and 8 bases had no gene match. This CDR3 region has 15 residues. CDR1 is SGHNT, CDR2 YENEEA, per germline. The CDR3 DNA reads TGTGCCAGCAGCCGCTCGGGAGGCCGATACAATGAGCAGTTCTTC. Its translation: CASSRSGGRYNEQFF.

J is TRBJ1-5 and V is TRBV5-5; 7 bases agree with TRBD1. The CDR3 contains 15 residues. Losses at the gene ends were 1 base for V and 4 bases for J; bases not matched to a gene: 5. Per the germline V gene, CDR1 is SGHKS and CDR2 is YYEKEE (reference sequence). CDR3 sequence reads: CASSLFEQGNQPQHF. The CDR3 nucleotides are TGTGCCAGCAGCTTGTTCGAACAGGGGAATCAGCCCCAGCATTTT.

The V gene is TRBV9, the J gene TRBJ2-3; 8 nucleotides line up with TRBD2. Germline CDR1 reads SGDLS; CDR2 reads YYNGEE. The CDR3 consists of 15 residues. V was pared by 0 bases and J by 1 base, with 1 base of the junction left unmatched. The CDR3 DNA reads TGTGCCAGCAGCGTAGTTAGCGGGGGCACAGATACGCAGTATTTT. It codes for CASSVVSGGTDTQYF. The full variable domain, completed using reference TRBV9 and TRBJ2-3, is DSGVTQTPKHLITATGQRVTLRCSPRSGDLSVYWYQQSLDQGLQFLIQYYNGEERAKGNILERFSAQQFPDLHSELNLSSLELGDSALYFCASSVVSGGTDTQYFGPGTRLTVL.

This clone was counted between two and nine times. The chain links TRBV28 to TRBJ2-1, with a weak D call TRBD2 (6 bases). The V gene lost 6 bases and the J gene lost 0 bases, with 15 bases spanning the gap. This CDR3 comprises 16 residues. Germline-derived CDR1 and CDR2 are MDHEN and SYDVKM. Here the CDR3 DNA reads TGTGCCAGCAGCCCAGGAGGGATGAGCTCCTACAATGAGCAGTTCTTC. Translated: CASSPGGMSSYNEQFF.

The chain combines TRBV18 with TRBJ2-5, with TRBD2 matching over 8 bases. This CDR3 comprises 13 residues. The V gene's germline CDR1 is KGHSH and CDR2 LQKENI. The V and J ends lost 3 bases and 5 bases, in that order; junction bases with no gene match: 2. CDR3 nucleotide sequence: TGTGCCAGCTCACCGGGACTAGACGAGACCCAGTACTTC. Translation gives CASSPGLDETQYF.

The chain links TRBV11-2 to TRBJ1-2; 9 positions agree with TRBD1. Looked up from germline, CDR1 is SGHAT and CDR2 is FQNNGV. This CDR3 contains 15 residues. Trimming removed 5 bases from V and 1 base from J; junction bases left unmatched: 5. The CDR3 region has the DNA TGTGCCAGCAGCCCTTCGACAGGGGGTAACTATGGCTACACCTTC. Protein sequence: CASSPSTGGNYGYTF.

The rearrangement links TRBV2 to TRBJ2-3, with 10 bases that match TRBD2. The CDR3 runs to 16 residues. The germline V gene has CDR1 SNHLY and CDR2 FYNNEI. J was trimmed by 1 base and V by 5 bases; bases with no gene match: 6. CDR3 sequence (DNA): TGTGCCAGCAGTAGTAGCGGGAGGCTCCGCACAGATACGCAGTATTTT. The encoded protein is CASSSSGRLRTDTQYF.

The gene calls are TRBV6-6 and TRBJ2-5; the D is unclear. V was cut by 7 bases and J by 3 bases, with 15 bases left in between. The CDR3 spans 14 residues. Germline V gene lookup returns CDR1 MNHNY and CDR2 SVGAGI (reference sequence). As DNA, the CDR3 is TGTGCCAGCACTTTTAGGTCCCGGGAAGAGACCCAGTACTTC. This sequence encodes CASTFRSREETQYF.

V and J are TRBV9 and TRBJ1-4; 7 bases line up with TRBD1. Germline assignment: CDR1 SGDLS and CDR2 YYNGEE. The CDR3 length is 15 residues. Germline trimming cut 0 bases from V and 5 bases from J; bases unmatched to any gene: 4. The CDR3 region has the DNA TGTGCCAGCAGCGTAGGGGGACAGTGGAATGAAAAACTGTTTTTT. This codes for CASSVGGQWNEKLFF. Full variable domain (remainder filled in from reference TRBV9 and TRBJ1-4): DSGVTQTPKHLITATGQRVTLRCSPRSGDLSVYWYQQSLDQGLQFLIQYYNGEERAKGNILERFSAQQFPDLHSELNLSSLELGDSALYFCASSVGGQWNEKLFFGSGTQLSVL.

The chain has TRBV16 and TRBJ2-5, with D perhaps TRBD2 (6 bases). Trimming shortened V by 1 base and J by 2 bases, and 8 bases separated the two germline ends. Germline V lookup: CDR1 KGHSY, CDR2 FQNENV. This CDR3 comprises 14 residues. Written as DNA, the CDR3 is TGTGCCAGCAGCCAATTTGGGAGGCAAGAGACCCAGTACTTC. This translates into CASSQFGRQETQYF.